This TCR beta chain is from a study of blood T cell repertoires in COVID-19. Only in-frame clones appear in the TCRdb table, and some are missing; sequencing was by immunoSEQ multiplex PCR. The sample includes some 170,000 clones, roughly 82% of them seen just once. The CDR3 is 14 residues long. CDR1 is SGHRS and CDR2 is YFSETQ in the germline V gene. Trimming cost V 0 bases and J 3 bases; bases outside gene matches: 0. The receptor was isolated from a woman in her sixties or seventies with acute or convalescent COVID-19. Sequenced input: peripheral blood. This chain links TRBV5-1 with TRBJ2-3; 8 bases line up with TRBD2. In DNA form, the CDR3 reads TGCGCCAGCAGCTTGGAGCGGGGGACAGATACGCAGTATTTT. Translated, it gives CASSLERGTDTQYF.